The 5 T cell receptor beta chains listed next were all sequenced from one sample in a study of blood T cell repertoires in COVID-19. TCRdb's table, derived via immunoSEQ multiplex PCR, lists solely in-frame clones and lacks some. The profile covers about 400,000 clones, with 80% to 90% appearing a single time and approximately 1.5% taken by the ten largest. Material for sequencing was peripheral blood. Source of these receptors: a woman between 25 and 40 years old with active or convalescent COVID-19.

The chain recombines TRBV3-1 (or the pseudogene TRBV3-2) with TRBJ2-5; 13 bases align to TRBD2. Germline V gene lookup returns CDR1 LGHDT and CDR2 YNNKEL (reference sequence). This CDR3 region has 18 residues. The trim removed 1 base at V and 5 bases at J, leaving 10 bases unmatched. CDR3 residues: CASSQGPFLLAGGETQYF. The CDR3 DNA sequence: TGTGCCAGCAGCCAAGGCCCCTTCCTACTAGCGGGGGGGGAGACCCAGTACTTC.

The chain employs TRBV7-9 and TRBJ1-3; 7 bases fit TRBD1. Trimming cost V 5 bases and J 2 bases; bases outside gene matches: 15. Germline V lookup: CDR1 SEHNR, CDR2 FQNEAQ (reference sequence). The CDR3 is 18 residues long. The CDR3 spells CASSPRGGRLLPGNTIYF. The CDR3 DNA reads as TGTGCCAGCAGCCCACGAGGGGGCCGCCTCCTTCCTGGAAACACCATATATTTT.

The rearrangement uses TRBV3-1 (or the pseudogene TRBV3-2) and TRBJ1-1; 9 nucleotides agree with TRBD1. The junction had 6 bases not matched to a gene; V was cut back by 2 bases and J by 5 bases. CDR3 size: 15 residues. CDR1 LGHDT and CDR2 YNNKEL come from the germline V gene (reference sequence). The chain's CDR3 is CASSQPGTGRTEAFF. The CDR3 nucleotides read TGTGCCAGCAGCCAACCCGGGACAGGGAGGACTGAAGCTTTCTTT.

V gene TRBV16 combines with J gene TRBJ1-1, with TRBD1 matching 7 bases. V lost 7 bases to trimming and J lost 11 bases; unmatched junction nucleotides: 7. Germline V gene sequence: CDR1 KGHSY, CDR2 FQNENV. The CDR3 totals 11 residues. The CDR3 nucleotides read TGTGCCAGCACGAACGGACAGGCTGCTTTCTTT. Translating it yields CASTNGQAAFF.

This chain uses TRBV30 with TRBJ1-6; TRBD1 is a possible D gene (5 bases). The CDR3 loop spans 13 amino acids. Between the trimmed V and J ends, which lost 3 bases and 10 bases, there was a span of 13 bases. Germline V gene sequence: CDR1 GTSNPN, CDR2 SVGIG (reference sequence). CDR3 sequence (DNA): TGTGCCTGGAGAGGGGCCCCGGGCTCACCCCTCCACTTT. Translation: CAWRGAPGSPLHF.